A selection of T cell receptor beta chains follows, all from one sample in a study of shared clonotypes between healthy human individuals. Data came from immunoSEQ multiplex PCR; TCRdb stores just in-frame clones and leaves some out. The sample has hundreds of thousands of clones, about 95% seen once. Sequencing was done on a sample of naive CD8+ T cells sorted from blood. The source of these receptors is a woman aged 30 to 39 in good health. Each CDR3 is given without its conserved first and last residue. Fields, in order: J gene, V gene, CDR3 protein.

J gene: TRBJ2-4
V gene: TRBV15
CDR3 protein: ATSRDRLGSKNIQY

J gene: TRBJ2-7
V gene: TRBV11-2
CDR3 protein: ASSLDTSGRDEQY

J gene: TRBJ1-1
V gene: TRBV7-2
CDR3 protein: ASSLLEGTVNTEAF

J gene: TRBJ2-3
V gene: TRBV18
CDR3 protein: ASSPTQGLDTQY

J gene: TRBJ2-7
V gene: TRBV5-8
CDR3 protein: ASSLVAGAYEQY

J gene: TRBJ2-5
V gene: TRBV2
CDR3 protein: ASSEHPQETQY

J gene: TRBJ2-3
V gene: TRBV7-9
CDR3 protein: ASSLLQGRDTQY

J gene: TRBJ2-7
V gene: TRBV27
CDR3 protein: ASSFGPRTYEQY

J gene: TRBJ2-1
V gene: TRBV11-3
CDR3 protein: ASSSGTSGRNEQF

J gene: TRBJ2-6
V gene: TRBV9
CDR3 protein: ASSVRDRFYGGANVLT

J gene: TRBJ2-1
V gene: TRBV10-1
CDR3 protein: ASSEGSGVYHEQF

J gene: TRBJ2-7
V gene: TRBV27
CDR3 protein: ASSFLGPRGPAPYEQY

J gene: TRBJ2-3
V gene: TRBV28
CDR3 protein: ASIAWEGTDTQY

J gene: TRBJ2-7
V gene: TRBV28
CDR3 protein: ASSTYGTAYEQY

J gene: TRBJ1-6
V gene: TRBV25-1
CDR3 protein: ASSPGTPYNSPLH

J gene: TRBJ1-5
V gene: TRBV5-5
CDR3 protein: ASTASGASQPQH

J gene: TRBJ2-7
V gene: TRBV19
CDR3 protein: ASSTGPSPSYEQY

J gene: TRBJ2-4
V gene: TRBV12-1
CDR3 protein: ASSFLTSHIAKNIQY

J gene: TRBJ1-2
V gene: TRBV15
CDR3 protein: ATSRTGGNGYT

J gene: TRBJ2-1
V gene: TRBV25-1
CDR3 protein: ASTAVLFNEQF

J gene: TRBJ2-2
V gene: TRBV11-3
CDR3 protein: ASSSTRLGTGELF

J gene: TRBJ1-4
V gene: TRBV6-1
CDR3 protein: ASSEGGTYEKLF

J gene: TRBJ2-7
V gene: TRBV28
CDR3 protein: ASRHRDGSYEQY

J gene: TRBJ2-7
V gene: TRBV7-9
CDR3 protein: ASSSRTGSPSYEQY

J gene: TRBJ2-7
V gene: TRBV25-1
CDR3 protein: ASSGVEQY

J gene: TRBJ1-4
V gene: TRBV30
CDR3 protein: AWSVGTGGEKLF

J gene: TRBJ1-4
V gene: TRBV27
CDR3 protein: ASRESSHKLF

J gene: TRBJ1-1
V gene: TRBV5-1
CDR3 protein: ASSPIGPMNTEAF

J gene: TRBJ2-1
V gene: TRBV6-5
CDR3 protein: ASSYSGPTSEQF

J gene: TRBJ2-7
V gene: TRBV2
CDR3 protein: ASSEIYAGTGFWEQY

J gene: TRBJ1-1
V gene: TRBV9
CDR3 protein: ASNRDRGLNTEAF

J gene: TRBJ2-2
V gene: TRBV27
CDR3 protein: ASSSRTPVGAGELF

J gene: TRBJ2-7
V gene: TRBV5-8
CDR3 protein: ASSLIAGARFREQY